These T cell receptor beta chains were read from a single sample in a study of T cells in Graves' hyperthyroidism and ophthalmopathy. TCRdb re-called the multiplex PCR reads through MiXCR, storing one row per CDR3 protein. The sample shows roughly 61,000 distinct CDR3 sequences, approximately 57% of them seen only once. Source material: blood. The receptors shown here come from a woman aged 55-69 years with Graves' ophthalmopathy. The CDR3 runs from the conserved cysteine through the conserved F or W. The D gene is left open where the match is weak. Clone sizes are given selectively: once, few, many, or a class where the clone is expanded.

D: TRBD2
size: .
V: TRBV10-2
J: TRBJ2-7
DNA: TGCGCCAGCATCGACGGGGGACTAGCGGGGGGATACTACGAGCAGTACTTC
CDR3: CASIDGGLAGGYYEQYF

D: .
size: .
V: TRBV19
J: TRBJ2-6
DNA: TGTGCCAGTAGTACCCACCATTCGTCTTCTGGGGCCAACGTCCTGACTTTC
CDR3: CASSTHHSSSGANVLTF

D: .
size: many
V: TRBV4-1
J: TRBJ2-7
DNA: TGCGCCAGCAGCCACTCACCAACCGATTACGAGCAGTACTTC
CDR3: CASSHSPTDYEQYF

D: TRBD2
size: .
V: TRBV24-1
J: TRBJ2-1
DNA: TGTGCCACCAGTGATATGCCTAGCGGGAGAACCTACAATGAGCAGTTCTTC
CDR3: CATSDMPSGRTYNEQFF

D: .
size: many
V: TRBV7-9
J: TRBJ2-5
DNA: TGTGCCAGCAGCTTTGATGAGGACTACCAAGAGACCCAGTACTTC
CDR3: CASSFDEDYQETQYF

D: .
size: once
V: TRBV10-3
J: TRBJ2-3
DNA: TGTGCCATGTCGGCGGGAACCGCAGATACGCAGTATTTT
CDR3: CAMSAGTADTQYF

D: .
size: .
V: TRBV12-5
J: TRBJ2-3
DNA: TGTGCTAGTGGTTTTTACAGCACAGATACGCAGTATTTT
CDR3: CASGFYSTDTQYF

D: .
size: many
V: TRBV27
J: TRBJ2-7
DNA: TGTGCCAGCAGTCCATGGGACGGCTACGAGCAGTACTTC
CDR3: CASSPWDGYEQYF

D: TRBD2
size: once
V: TRBV7-9
J: TRBJ2-3
DNA: TGTGCCGCACGTGGGGGGCGGGGGGCAGATACGCAATATTTT
CDR3: CAARGGRGADTQYF

D: TRBD2
size: .
V: TRBV7-9
J: TRBJ2-1
DNA: TGTGCCAGCAGCTTAGGGCTAGCGGGAGTGCAGTTCTTC
CDR3: CASSLGLAGVQFF

D: .
size: many
V: TRBV14
J: TRBJ2-5
DNA: TGTGCCAGCAGCCAAATAACTAACCGACAAGAGACCCAGTACTTC
CDR3: CASSQITNRQETQYF

D: TRBD2
size: .
V: TRBV9
J: TRBJ2-1
DNA: TGTGCCAGCAGCGTTACTAGCGGGAGGGACAATGAGCAGTTCTTC
CDR3: CASSVTSGRDNEQFF

D: TRBD1
size: many
V: TRBV11-1
J: TRBJ2-7
DNA: TGTGCCAGCAGCCCCCGGGACAGGTACTACGAGCAGTACTTC
CDR3: CASSPRDRYYEQYF

D: TRBD2
size: many
V: TRBV20-1
J: TRBJ2-1
DNA: TGCAGTGCTAGAGAATCGACTAGCGGGGCATACAATGAGCAGTTCTTC
CDR3: CSARESTSGAYNEQFF

D: .
size: .
V: TRBV14
J: TRBJ2-1
DNA: TGTGCCAGCAGCCAAGATCCGGTCGATGAGCAGTTCTTC
CDR3: CASSQDPVDEQFF

D: TRBD2
size: many
V: TRBV4-2
J: TRBJ2-3
DNA: TGTGCCAGCAGCCAAGCAGCGGGAGACGTTTCTGGCACAGATACGCAGTATTTT
CDR3: CASSQAAGDVSGTDTQYF

D: .
size: .
V: TRBV12-3/TRBV12-4
J: TRBJ2-1
DNA: TGTGCCACCGGGGGCCCCTACAGTGAGCAGTTCTTC
CDR3: CATGGPYSEQFF

D: TRBD2
size: .
V: TRBV5-1
J: TRBJ2-1
DNA: TGCGCCAGCAGCATCATAGCGGGGGGGCGGCAGTTCTTC
CDR3: CASSIIAGGRQFF

D: TRBD1
size: .
V: TRBV7-2
J: TRBJ1-4
DNA: TGTGCCAGCAGGGATACAGGGGGTAATGAAAAACTGTTTTTT
CDR3: CASRDTGGNEKLFF

D: TRBD2
size: .
V: TRBV25-1
J: TRBJ2-1
DNA: TGTGCCAGCAATGAACACTCCAGCGGGGGAGCTTCCTACAATGAGCAGTTCTTC
CDR3: CASNEHSSGGASYNEQFF